This paragraph covers one T cell receptor (beta chain) sequence. Antigen: not known. This record belongs to a study of post-analysis software for immune sequencing data. Study-wide context: Recorded subtypes: relapsing-remitting, secondary progressive, progressive-relapsing; some patients unannotated.

Study-wide points: When compared against controls, multiple sclerosis patients showed significantly lower normalized Chao1 diversity. About five TRBV segments occurring more often in patients than controls included TRBV5-6, TRBV5-1 and TRBV20-1.

Prepared libraries of TCR beta cDNA carried unique molecular identifiers. T cells, about 0.85 to 11 million of them, yielded hundreds of thousands of cDNA molecules. In TCRdb, the PCR reads were re-called with MiXCR into one record per CDR3 protein. This table holds about 770,000 distinct CDR3 sequences, roughly 50% found once. The germline gives CDR1 WSHSY, CDR2 SAAADI. The J segment lost 8 bases and the V segment lost 4 bases, leaving 4 bases of the junction unmatched. This CDR3 has 13 residues. The sequenced sample consisted of blood. The receptor comes from a girl between 10 and 17 years old with multiple sclerosis. The rearrangement uses TRBV10-2 and TRBJ2-1; 8 bases map to TRBD2. The CDR3 is CASSAGTRYEQFF. The CDR3 DNA reads as TGCGCCAGCAGTGCCGGGACTAGATATGAGCAGTTCTTC.